This T cell receptor beta chain was retrieved from a study of regulatory T cells in long-lasting Graves disease. The CDR3 is 13 amino acids. V lost 5 bases to trimming and J lost 3 bases, with 8 bases between them. The germline V gene encodes CDR1 MNHNS and CDR2 SASEGT. This clonotype has ten or more counts. Regarding time point: newly diagnosed GD, antithyroid drugs for less than 3 months. PBMCs provided the RNA from which the TCR library was made. HTBI primers from iRepertoire and Arm-PCR of CDR3 regions yielded the TCR beta libraries. TCRdb reanalysed the multiplex PCR reads using MiXCR and keeps one entry per CDR3 protein. Of approximately 250,000 distinct CDR3 sequences listed, approximately 16% are singletons.

The TCR originated in a female donor with Graves disease. The input for sequencing was peripheral blood mononuclear cells (PBMCs), taken at new diagnosis, from a patient treated with antithyroid drugs. The chain recombines TRBV6-1 with TRBJ2-1; D not resolved. CDR3 sequence reads: CASSPPHYNEQFF. The DNA for the CDR3 is TGTGCCAGCAGTCCCCCACACTACAATGAGCAGTTCTTC.